This T cell receptor beta chain was obtained from a study of blood T cell repertoires in COVID-19. As for the study in general: Donors in the United States, Italy and Spain gave samples during acute or convalescent COVID-19. The cDNA or gDNA used as material had been derived from T cells, B-cell-depleted T cells, or PBMCs.

Authors' data handling: By means of reference gene primer amplification, nucleated cell counts were estimated. Sequenced by immunoSEQ multiplex PCR; TCRdb stores in-frame clones only, minus some. V and J calls and clone size come straight from that table; D and trimming were deduced from the DNA. The repertoire holds approximately 50,000 clones, more than 80% seen once, with approximately 6.9% in the top ten. V trimming: 5 bases; J trimming: 4 bases; junction bases outside the gene matches: 10. Germline-derived CDR1 and CDR2 are LNHDA and SQIVND (reference sequence). The CDR3 is 15 amino acids. The source material was peripheral blood. The TCR originated in a man aged 55 to 69 with acute or convalescent COVID-19. The J gene is TRBJ1-2, the V gene TRBV19; 7 bases are a match to TRBD1. DNA of the CDR3: TGTGCCAGTAGTCCCCGGACAGGTGGATTCTATGGCTACACCTTC. This codes for CASSPRTGGFYGYTF.